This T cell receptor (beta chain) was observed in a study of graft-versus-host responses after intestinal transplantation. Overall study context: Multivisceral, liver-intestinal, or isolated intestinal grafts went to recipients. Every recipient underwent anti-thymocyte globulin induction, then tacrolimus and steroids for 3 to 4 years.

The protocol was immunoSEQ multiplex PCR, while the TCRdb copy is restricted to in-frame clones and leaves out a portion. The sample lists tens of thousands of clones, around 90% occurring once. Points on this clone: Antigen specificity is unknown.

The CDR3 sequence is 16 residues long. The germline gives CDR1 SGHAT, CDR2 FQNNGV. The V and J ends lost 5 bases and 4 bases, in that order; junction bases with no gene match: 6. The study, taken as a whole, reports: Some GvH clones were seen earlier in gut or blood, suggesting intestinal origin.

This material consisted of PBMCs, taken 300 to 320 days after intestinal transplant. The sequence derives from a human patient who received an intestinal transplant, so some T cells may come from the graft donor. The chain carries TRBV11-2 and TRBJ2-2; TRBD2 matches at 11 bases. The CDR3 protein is CASSKILAGATGELFF. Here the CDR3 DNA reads TGTGCCAGCAGCAAGATACTAGCGGGGGCCACCGGGGAGCTGTTTTTT.